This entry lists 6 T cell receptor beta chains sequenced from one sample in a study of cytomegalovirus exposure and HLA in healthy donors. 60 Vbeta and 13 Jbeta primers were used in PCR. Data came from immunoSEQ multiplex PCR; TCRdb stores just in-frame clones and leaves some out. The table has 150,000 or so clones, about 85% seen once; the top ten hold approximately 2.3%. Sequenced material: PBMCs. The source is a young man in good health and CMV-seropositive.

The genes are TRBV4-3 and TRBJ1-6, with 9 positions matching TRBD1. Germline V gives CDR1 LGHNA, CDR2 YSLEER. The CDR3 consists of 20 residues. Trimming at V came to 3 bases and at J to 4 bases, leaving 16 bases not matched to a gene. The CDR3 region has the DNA TGCGCCAGCAGCCATGCCCCGGGACAGGGATCATCAAGTTATAATTCACCCCTCCACTTT. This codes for CASSHAPGQGSSSYNSPLHF.

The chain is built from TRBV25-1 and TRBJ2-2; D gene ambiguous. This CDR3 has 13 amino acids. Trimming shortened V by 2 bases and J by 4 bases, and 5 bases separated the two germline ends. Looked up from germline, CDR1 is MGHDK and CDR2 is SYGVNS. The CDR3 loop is CASSEVGTGELFF. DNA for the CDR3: TGTGCCAGCAGTGAAGTCGGCACCGGGGAGCTGTTTTTT. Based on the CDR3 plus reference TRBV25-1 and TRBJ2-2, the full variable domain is EADIYQTPRYLVIGTGKKITLECSQTMGHDKMYWYQQDPGMELHLIHYSYGVNSTEKGDLSSESTVSRIRTEHFPLTLESARPSHTSQYLCASSEVGTGELFFGEGSRLTVL.

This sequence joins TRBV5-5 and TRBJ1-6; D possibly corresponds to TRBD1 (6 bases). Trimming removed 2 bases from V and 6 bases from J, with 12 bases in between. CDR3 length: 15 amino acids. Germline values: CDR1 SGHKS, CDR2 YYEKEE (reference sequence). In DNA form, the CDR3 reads TGTGCCAGCAGCTTCCAGGGACACATTAATTCACCCCTCCACTTT. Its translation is CASSFQGHINSPLHF. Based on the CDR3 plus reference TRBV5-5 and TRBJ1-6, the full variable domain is DAGVTQSPTHLIKTRGQQVTLRCSPISGHKSVSWYQQVLGQGPQFIFQYYEKEERGRGNFPDRFSARQFPNYSSELNVNALLLGDSALYLCASSFQGHINSPLHFGNGTRLTVT.

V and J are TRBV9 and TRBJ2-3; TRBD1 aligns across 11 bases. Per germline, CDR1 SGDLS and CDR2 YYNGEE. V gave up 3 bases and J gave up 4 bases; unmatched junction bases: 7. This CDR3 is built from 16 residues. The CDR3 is CASSARGQGASDTQYF. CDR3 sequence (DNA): TGTGCCAGCAGCGCCAGAGGACAGGGGGCCTCAGATACGCAGTATTTT. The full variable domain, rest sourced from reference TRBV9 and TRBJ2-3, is DSGVTQTPKHLITATGQRVTLRCSPRSGDLSVYWYQQSLDQGLQFLIQYYNGEERAKGNILERFSAQQFPDLHSELNLSSLELGDSALYFCASSARGQGASDTQYFGPGTRLTVL.

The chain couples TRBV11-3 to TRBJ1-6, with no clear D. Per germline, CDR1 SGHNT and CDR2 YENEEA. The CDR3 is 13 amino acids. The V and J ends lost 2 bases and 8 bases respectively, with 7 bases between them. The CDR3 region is CASSLFGDSPLHF. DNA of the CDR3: TGTGCCAGCAGCTTATTCGGGGATTCACCCCTCCACTTT. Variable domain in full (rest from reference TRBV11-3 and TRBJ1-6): EAGVVQSPRYKIIEKKQPVAFWCNPISGHNTLYWYLQNLGQGPELLIRYENEEAVDDSQLPKDRFSAERLKGVDSTLKIQPAELGDSAVYLCASSLFGDSPLHFGNGTRLTVT.

The CDR3 DNA sequence: TGCGCCAGCAGCTTGGCAGGGCCAGAGAATAATTCACCCCTCCACTTT. Its translation: CASSLAGPENNSPLHF. The V call is TRBV5-1, the J call TRBJ1-6, with a weak D call TRBD1 (5 bases). The CDR3 runs 16 residues. V lost 0 bases to trimming and J lost 5 bases, with 12 bases between them. The V gene's germline CDR1 is SGHRS and CDR2 YFSETQ.